The 23 T cell receptor beta chains listed next were all sequenced from one sample in a study of CD8+ T cells in alopecia areata. RNA extraction was followed by reverse transcription into cDNA, which acted as the sequencing template. Data came from immunoSEQ multiplex PCR; TCRdb stores just in-frame clones and leaves some out. This table has roughly 120,000 clones, approximately 38% appearing once. The sequencing sample was made of CD4+ T cells sorted from blood. All receptors come from a human donor with alopecia areata.

This chain connects TRBV27 to TRBJ2-7, with TRBD1 identical over 9 bases. CDR1 MNHEY and CDR2 SMNVEV come from the germline V gene (reference sequence). With 10 bases clipped from V and 1 base from J, the junction kept 8 bases outside the gene matches. CDR3 length: 14 amino acids. CDR3 loop: CATRDREISYEQYF. The CDR3 nucleotides read TGTGCCACCCGGGACAGGGAAATTTCCTACGAGCAGTACTTC.

V is TRBV7-9 and J is TRBJ2-3, with TRBD1 matching over 7 bases. In germline, CDR1 is SEHNR, CDR2 FQNEAQ (reference sequence). The CDR3 runs to 14 residues. After removal of 5 bases from V and 5 bases from J, the junction contained 7 bases not matched to a gene. CDR3 bases: TGTGCCAGCAGCCCGGGACAGCCGAAAGATACGCAGTATTTT. Residues: CASSPGQPKDTQYF.

The chain employs TRBV29-1 and TRBJ2-7, with D possibly matching TRBD2 (9 bases). In germline, CDR1 is SQVTM, CDR2 ANQGSEA. The CDR3 has 15 amino acids. The V gene lost 1 base and the J gene lost 5 bases, with 18 bases spanning the gap. The CDR3 nucleotides read TGCAGCGTTGAAGTAAATCTAGCGGGACAGGACGAGCAGTACTTC. Protein: CSVEVNLAGQDEQYF.

This clone was observed a few times. The V call is TRBV25-1, the J call TRBJ2-7; D is undetermined. CDR1 and CDR2 from the germline V gene are MGHDK and SYGVNS. The germline V and J ends were trimmed by 6 bases and 0 bases, with 15 bases remaining between them. The CDR3 contains 15 residues. The CDR3 sequence: CASSPGDRSSYEQYF. The CDR3 DNA is TGTGCCAGCAGCCCGGGCGATAGGAGCTCCTACGAGCAGTACTTC.

The rearrangement joins TRBV18 to TRBJ2-7, with TRBD1 as a possible D gene (5 bases). Germline V gene sequence: CDR1 KGHSH, CDR2 LQKENI. There are 13 residues in the CDR3. Deletions cut 7 bases from V and 0 bases from J, with 10 bases between. The CDR3 nucleotides read TGTGCCAGCTGGACAACGGCCTCCTACGAGCAGTACTTC. Protein: CASWTTASYEQYF.

The V call is TRBV28, the J call TRBJ1-5; 10 bases agree with TRBD1. Trimming at V came to 6 bases and at J to 4 bases, leaving 6 bases not matched to a gene. This CDR3 has 15 amino acids. The germline V gene encodes CDR1 MDHEN and CDR2 SYDVKM. CDR3 sequence reads: CASRGTGALNQPQHF. CDR3 sequence (DNA): TGTGCCAGCAGAGGGACAGGGGCCCTTAATCAGCCCCAGCATTTT.

This clone was observed a few times. The chain recombines TRBV5-6 with TRBJ2-7; TRBD2 is a possible D gene (6 bases). Germline lookup yields CDR1 SGHDT and CDR2 YYEEEE. The CDR3 extends over 15 amino acids. V was clipped by 2 bases and J by 5 bases, with 17 bases between them. The CDR3 bases are TGTGCCAGCAGCTTCGGCCTAGCGCCGTTCCACGAGCAGTACTTC. It yields the protein CASSFGLAPFHEQYF.

The chain employs TRBV9 and TRBJ2-2, with 8 positions matching TRBD1. This CDR3 is built from 15 residues. V dropped 2 bases and J dropped 4; count of bases not matched to a gene: 4. Germline V gene data show CDR1 as SGDLS and CDR2 as YYNGEE. The CDR3 DNA reads TGTGCCAGCAGCGTTACGGGACAGGTCACCGGGGAGCTGTTTTTT. Translating it yields CASSVTGQVTGELFF. Complete variable domain (other parts from reference TRBV9 and TRBJ2-2): DSGVTQTPKHLITATGQRVTLRCSPRSGDLSVYWYQQSLDQGLQFLIQYYNGEERAKGNILERFSAQQFPDLHSELNLSSLELGDSALYFCASSVTGQVTGELFFGEGSRLTVL.

This rearrangement joins TRBV2 to TRBJ2-7, with 11 bases that match TRBD2. The CDR3 spans 15 residues. With 5 bases clipped from V and 2 bases from J, the junction kept 5 bases outside the gene matches. CDR1 and CDR2 from the germline V gene are SNHLY and FYNNEI. This CDR3 is CASSQGGLAAYEQYF. CDR3 bases: TGTGCCAGCAGTCAGGGGGGACTAGCGGCCTACGAGCAGTACTTC.

This rearrangement joins TRBV28 to TRBJ1-1, with TRBD1 as a possible D gene (5 bases). The CDR3 is 13 amino acids. Trimming removed 7 bases at V and 9 bases at J, with 18 bases between. Germline CDR1 and CDR2: MDHEN and SYDVKM. The CDR3 DNA follows: TGTGCCAGCACCACGTCGTTTCGACAGAAAGCTTTCTTT. Protein product: CASTTSFRQKAFF.

The DNA for the CDR3 is TGCAGCGGTGGACTAGCGGGGGGCACAGATACGCAGTATTTT. Protein sequence: CSGGLAGGTDTQYF. The chain employs TRBV29-1 and TRBJ2-3; TRBD2 aligns across 13 bases. The ends lost 7 bases at V and 1 base at J; junction bases unmatched: 2. The CDR3 contains 14 residues. Germline lookup yields CDR1 SQVTM and CDR2 ANQGSEA.

There are a few counts of this clone. This chain connects TRBV30 to TRBJ2-5; 12 positions match TRBD2. Germline V gene data show CDR1 as GTSNPN and CDR2 as SVGIG (reference sequence). CDR3 length: 15 residues. V lost 5 bases and J lost 5; bases outside the gene matches: 9. This CDR3 is CAWGASGRAWETQYF. The CDR3, as DNA: TGTGCCTGGGGGGCTAGCGGGAGGGCCTGGGAGACCCAGTACTTC. Looking up the rest from reference TRBV30 and TRBJ2-5 gives the full variable domain: SQTIHQWPATLVQPVGSPLSLECTVEGTSNPNLYWYRQAAGRGLQLLFYSVGIGQISSEVPQNLSASRPQDRQFILSSKKLLLSDSGFYLCAWGASGRAWETQYFGPGTRLLVL.

There are a few counts of this clone. The gene calls are TRBV18 and TRBJ2-4, with TRBD1 identical over 8 bases. Germline CDR1 KGHSH, CDR2 LQKENI. This CDR3 has 15 residues. V shed 5 bases, J shed 3 bases, and the junction held 6 bases outside the gene matches. Here the CDR3 reads CASSTRTGNKNIQYF. CDR3 in DNA: TGTGCCAGCTCAACGAGGACAGGGAACAAAAACATTCAGTACTTC. Together with reference TRBV18 and TRBJ2-4, the CDR3 gives the full variable domain: NAGVMQNPRHLVRRRGQEARLRCSPMKGHSHVYWYRQLPEEGLKFMVYLQKENIIDESGMPKERFSAEFPKEGPSILRIQQVVRGDSAAYFCASSTRTGNKNIQYFGAGTRLSVL.

This chain links TRBV7-2 with TRBJ2-3; no definite D call. The CDR3 sequence is 14 residues long. Germline loops: CDR1 SGHTA, CDR2 FQGNSA. Trimming shortened V by 5 bases and J by 1 base, and 10 bases separated the two germline ends. The CDR3 nucleotides are TGTGCCAGCAGCCGCAGGTTTGGCACAGATACGCAGTATTTT. Translation gives CASSRRFGTDTQYF.

The gene calls are TRBV29-1 and TRBJ1-2; tentative D call: TRBD1 (5 bases). The CDR3 is 12 residues long. The germline V and J ends were trimmed by 5 bases and 3 bases, with 10 bases remaining between them. Germline V gene lookup returns CDR1 SQVTM and CDR2 ANQGSEA. The CDR3 loop is CSVRSGDYGYTF. The CDR3 DNA reads TGCAGCGTTCGGTCGGGGGACTATGGCTACACCTTC.

This clone was picked up one time. The chain has TRBV13 and TRBJ2-7, with TRBD2 identical over 8 bases. This CDR3 spans 15 amino acids. Germline values: CDR1 PRHDT, CDR2 FYEKMQ (reference sequence). V lost 6 bases to trimming and J lost 1 base; unmatched junction nucleotides: 8. The CDR3 region is CASSWPRGGSYEQYF. DNA for the CDR3: TGTGCCAGCAGTTGGCCCCGGGGGGGATCCTACGAGCAGTACTTC.

The J gene is TRBJ2-7, the V gene TRBV4-2, with D perhaps being TRBD1 or TRBD2 (5 bases each). This CDR3 region has 13 residues. Germline lookup yields CDR1 LGHNA and CDR2 YNFKEQ. The V end lost 1 base, the J end lost 7 bases, and 11 bases lay between the germline ends. CDR3 DNA sequence: TGTGCCAGCAGCCAAGCGGGGCTGCGAGAGCAGTACTTC. It yields the protein CASSQAGLREQYF.

The chain combines TRBV2 with TRBJ2-3, with TRBD1 identical over 7 bases. Germline V gene data show CDR1 as SNHLY and CDR2 as FYNNEI. The CDR3 spans 14 residues. The V and J ends lost 6 bases and 1 base, in that order; junction bases with no gene match: 4. The CDR3 nucleotides read TGTGCCAGCAGCATAACAGGGGGCACAGATACGCAGTATTTT. Translated, it gives CASSITGGTDTQYF.

The chain is built from TRBV7-8 and TRBJ1-2, with D maybe TRBD1 (6 bases). The length of the CDR3 is 14 residues. Per germline, CDR1 SGHVS and CDR2 FQNEAQ. Trimming stripped 5 bases from V and 3 bases from J, with 13 bases between. CDR3 nucleotides: TGTGCCAGCAGCGGATACAGGGAATACTATGGCTACACCTTC. Translated, it gives CASSGYREYYGYTF.

This sequence joins TRBV29-1 and TRBJ2-5; D ambiguous. This CDR3 comprises 12 residues. V was trimmed by 8 bases and J by 1 base, leaving 11 bases between them. Germline V gene sequence: CDR1 SQVTM, CDR2 ANQGSEA. The CDR3 DNA sequence: TGCAGCTCCAGTGTGGTCCAAGAGACCCAGTACTTC. The encoded protein is CSSSVVQETQYF.

This clone was seen a few times. V usage is TRBV7-2 and J usage is TRBJ2-1; D possibly corresponds to TRBD2 (6 bases). Per germline, CDR1 SGHTA and CDR2 FQGNSA. The V and J ends lost 5 bases and 5 bases respectively, with 10 bases between them. The CDR3 totals 13 residues. The CDR3 DNA is TGTGCCAGCAGCGGGGGACTCCACAATGAGCAGTTCTTC. Translating gives CASSGGLHNEQFF.

The J gene is TRBJ1-2, the V gene TRBV5-1, with D unclear. The CDR3 runs to 12 residues. CDR1 and CDR2 (germline): SGHRS, YFSETQ. Trimming left V 0 bases short and J 8 bases short, with 8 bases between. The CDR3 spells CASSLDIEGYTF. The CDR3 bases are TGCGCCAGCAGCTTGGACATAGAAGGCTACACCTTC.

CDR3 sequence: CSVVGQGYEQYF. The CDR3 nucleotides are TGCAGCGTTGTCGGACAGGGCTACGAGCAGTACTTC. This chain joins TRBV29-1 and TRBJ2-7; TRBD1 agrees at 8 bases. Trimming cost V 4 bases and J 3 bases; bases outside gene matches: 2. The CDR3 covers 12 residues. CDR1 is SQVTM and CDR2 is ANQGSEA in the germline V gene.